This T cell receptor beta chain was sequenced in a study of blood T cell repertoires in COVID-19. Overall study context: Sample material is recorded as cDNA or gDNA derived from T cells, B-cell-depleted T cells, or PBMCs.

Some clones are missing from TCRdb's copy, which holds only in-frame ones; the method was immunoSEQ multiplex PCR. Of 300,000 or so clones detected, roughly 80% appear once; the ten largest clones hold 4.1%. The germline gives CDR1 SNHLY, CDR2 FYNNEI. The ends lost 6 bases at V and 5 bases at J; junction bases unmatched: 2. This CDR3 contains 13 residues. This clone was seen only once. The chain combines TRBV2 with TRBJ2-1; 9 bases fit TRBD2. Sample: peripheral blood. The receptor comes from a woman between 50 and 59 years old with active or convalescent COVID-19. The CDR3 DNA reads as TGTGCCAGCAGGAGACTAGCGGACAATGAGCAGTTCTTC. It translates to CASRRLADNEQFF.